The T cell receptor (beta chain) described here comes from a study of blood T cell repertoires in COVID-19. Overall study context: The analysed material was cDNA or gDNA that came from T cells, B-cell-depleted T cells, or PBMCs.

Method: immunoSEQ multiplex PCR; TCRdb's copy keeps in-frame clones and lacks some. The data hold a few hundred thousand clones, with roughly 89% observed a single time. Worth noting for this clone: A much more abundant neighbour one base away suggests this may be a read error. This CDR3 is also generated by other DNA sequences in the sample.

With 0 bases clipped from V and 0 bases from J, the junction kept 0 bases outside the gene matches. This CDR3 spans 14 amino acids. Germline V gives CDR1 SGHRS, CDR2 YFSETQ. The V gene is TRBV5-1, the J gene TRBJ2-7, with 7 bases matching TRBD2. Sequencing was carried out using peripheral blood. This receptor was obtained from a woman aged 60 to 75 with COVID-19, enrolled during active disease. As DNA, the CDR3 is TGCGCCAGCAGCTTGGCGGGGGGCTCCTACGAGCAGTACTTC. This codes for CASSLAGGSYEQYF.